The 11 T cell receptor beta chains below come from one sample, sequenced in a study of blood T cell repertoires in COVID-19 (TCRdb year 2020). To prepare the library, the immunoSEQ multiplex PCR assay was applied. This is the immuneACCESS table as TCRdb keeps it, with only in-frame sequences that have V and J called. A part of the clones is gone; compared with another copy, unresolved V genes explain less than half, and the rest is unexplained. The sample has tens of thousands of clones on record, around 88% of them singletons. Roughly 8.5% of the sample goes to the ten largest clones. What was sequenced was peripheral blood. The receptors stem from a young man with acute or convalescent COVID-19.

The J gene is TRBJ1-2, the V gene TRBV5-1, with no clear D. Germline V gives CDR1 SGHRS, CDR2 YFSETQ. V was cut by 7 bases and J by 4 bases, with 14 bases left in between. The CDR3 extends over 13 amino acids. CDR3 in DNA: TGCGCCAGCGCCGAGAAGGGAGTCTATGGCTACACCTTC. Translation: CASAEKGVYGYTF.

CDR3 loop: CASSRLADTDTQYF. CDR3 DNA sequence: TGTGCCAGCAGCAGGCTAGCGGACACAGATACGCAGTATTTT. V is TRBV14 and J is TRBJ2-3; 7 positions agree with TRBD2. V gave up 5 bases and J gave up 2 bases; unmatched junction bases: 4. This CDR3 has 14 residues. The germline V gene has CDR1 SGHDN and CDR2 FVKESK.

V gene TRBV24-1 combines with J gene TRBJ2-7, with TRBD1 matching over 11 bases. The germline V gene has CDR1 KGHDR and CDR2 SFDVKD. The CDR3 has 16 amino acids. With 4 bases clipped from V and 5 bases from J, the junction kept 9 bases outside the gene matches. The CDR3 here is CATSDTGQGAANEQYF. The CDR3 bases are TGTGCCACCAGTGACACAGGACAGGGGGCGGCTAACGAGCAGTACTTC.

The V call is TRBV11-1, the J call TRBJ1-1; a weak D match, TRBD1 (5 bases). Germline loops: CDR1 SGHAT, CDR2 FQDESV (reference sequence). Trimming cost V 8 bases and J 6 bases, with 13 bases left between them. This CDR3 has 12 amino acids. The CDR3 bases are TGTGCCAGCGGCCTTGGGGGGGCTGAAGCTTTCTTT. Its translation: CASGLGGAEAFF.

The rearrangement links TRBV9 to TRBJ1-1; D perhaps matches TRBD1 (6 bases). CDR1 and CDR2 (germline): SGDLS, YYNGEE. Trimming left V 3 bases short and J 2 bases short, with 8 bases between. The CDR3 extends over 13 amino acids. Here the CDR3 DNA reads TGTGCCAGCAGCGAAGGGGGTAACACTGAAGCTTTCTTT. Protein product: CASSEGGNTEAFF.

The chain employs TRBV5-1 and TRBJ1-3; D unresolved. CDR1 SGHRS and CDR2 YFSETQ come from the germline V gene. This CDR3 has 16 residues. V was clipped by 0 bases and J by 3 bases, with 13 bases between them. CDR3 sequence: CASSLAGRSGGNTIYF. The CDR3 DNA follows: TGCGCCAGCAGCTTGGCTGGCCGGTCAGGTGGAAACACCATATATTTT.

The rearrangement joins TRBV7-2 to TRBJ2-1, with D tentatively TRBD1 (6 bases). CDR1 and CDR2 from the germline V gene are SGHTA and FQGNSA. V was shortened by 7 bases and J by 5 bases, with 18 bases between the two germline ends. The CDR3 is made up of 15 amino acids. CDR3 sequence (DNA): TGTGCCAGCACCCTAGGGGGAGATCGGAACAATGAGCAGTTCTTC. Protein: CASTLGGDRNNEQFF. Looking up the rest from reference TRBV7-2 and TRBJ2-1 gives the full variable domain: GAGVSQSPSNKVTEKGKDVELRCDPISGHTALYWYRQSLGQGLEFLIYFQGNSAPDKSGLPSDRFSAERTGGSVSTLTIQRTQQEDSAVYLCASTLGGDRNNEQFFGPGTRLTVL.

V and J are TRBV5-1 and TRBJ2-7; TRBD2 might be the D (5 bases). V was pared by 1 base and J by 3 bases, with 11 bases between. This CDR3 region has 14 residues. Germline V gives CDR1 SGHRS, CDR2 YFSETQ. CDR3 nucleotide sequence: TGCGCCAGCAGCTTGCGGGAAAATTACTACGAGCAGTACTTC. It yields the protein CASSLRENYYEQYF. The full variable domain, in which reference TRBV5-1 and TRBJ2-7 provide the parts outside the CDR3, is KAGVTQTPRYLIKTRGQQVTLSCSPISGHRSVSWYQQTPGQGLQFLFEYFSETQRNKGNFPGRFSGRQFSNSRSEMNVSTLELGDSALYLCASSLRENYYEQYFGPGTRLTVT.

The V call is TRBV7-9, the J call TRBJ2-3, with no clear D. The CDR3 extends over 15 amino acids. Trimming removed 1 base at V and 3 bases at J, with 11 bases between. From germline, CDR1 is SEHNR and CDR2 FQNEAQ (reference sequence). CDR3 amino acids: CASSLERLRTDTQYF. DNA for the CDR3: TGTGCCAGCAGCTTAGAGAGGCTCCGGACAGATACGCAGTATTTT.

V and J are TRBV3-1 (or the pseudogene TRBV3-2) and TRBJ2-5; possible D gene TRBD2, 5 bases. V was clipped by 3 bases and J by 7 bases, with 12 bases between them. Looked up from germline, CDR1 is LGHDT and CDR2 is YNNKEL (reference sequence). This CDR3 is 13 amino acids long. CDR3: CASSHKEAGTQYF. As DNA, the CDR3 is TGTGCCAGCAGCCACAAGGAGGCGGGGACCCAGTACTTC.

This chain connects TRBV19 to TRBJ2-7, with 8 bases fitting TRBD2. The length of the CDR3 is 14 residues. The trim removed 5 bases at V and 0 bases at J, leaving 3 bases unmatched. Germline V gene data show CDR1 as LNHDA and CDR2 as SQIVND (reference sequence). CDR3 amino acids: CASSREGSSYEQYF. CDR3 DNA: TGTGCCAGTAGTCGGGAGGGGAGCTCCTACGAGCAGTACTTC.